The sequence of this T cell receptor beta chain was determined in a study of blood T cell repertoires in COVID-19. The protocol was immunoSEQ multiplex PCR, while the TCRdb copy is restricted to in-frame clones and leaves out a portion. Found here are about 260,000 clones, about 87% of them singletons; the top ten hold about 4%. Per germline, CDR1 SGHAT and CDR2 FQNNGV. V was trimmed by 8 bases and J by 7 bases, leaving 21 bases between them. The CDR3 has 15 amino acids. The sequence came from a woman between 25 and 40 years old with acute COVID-19. The gene calls are TRBV11-2 and TRBJ2-1, with D possibly being TRBD1 (5 bases). The sequenced material came from PBMCs or T cells enriched from blood (not recorded which). CDR3 nucleotides: TGTGCCAGCGGGGCTGAGAACTCCCTCCGGAATGAGCAGTTCTTC. This gives the protein CASGAENSLRNEQFF.